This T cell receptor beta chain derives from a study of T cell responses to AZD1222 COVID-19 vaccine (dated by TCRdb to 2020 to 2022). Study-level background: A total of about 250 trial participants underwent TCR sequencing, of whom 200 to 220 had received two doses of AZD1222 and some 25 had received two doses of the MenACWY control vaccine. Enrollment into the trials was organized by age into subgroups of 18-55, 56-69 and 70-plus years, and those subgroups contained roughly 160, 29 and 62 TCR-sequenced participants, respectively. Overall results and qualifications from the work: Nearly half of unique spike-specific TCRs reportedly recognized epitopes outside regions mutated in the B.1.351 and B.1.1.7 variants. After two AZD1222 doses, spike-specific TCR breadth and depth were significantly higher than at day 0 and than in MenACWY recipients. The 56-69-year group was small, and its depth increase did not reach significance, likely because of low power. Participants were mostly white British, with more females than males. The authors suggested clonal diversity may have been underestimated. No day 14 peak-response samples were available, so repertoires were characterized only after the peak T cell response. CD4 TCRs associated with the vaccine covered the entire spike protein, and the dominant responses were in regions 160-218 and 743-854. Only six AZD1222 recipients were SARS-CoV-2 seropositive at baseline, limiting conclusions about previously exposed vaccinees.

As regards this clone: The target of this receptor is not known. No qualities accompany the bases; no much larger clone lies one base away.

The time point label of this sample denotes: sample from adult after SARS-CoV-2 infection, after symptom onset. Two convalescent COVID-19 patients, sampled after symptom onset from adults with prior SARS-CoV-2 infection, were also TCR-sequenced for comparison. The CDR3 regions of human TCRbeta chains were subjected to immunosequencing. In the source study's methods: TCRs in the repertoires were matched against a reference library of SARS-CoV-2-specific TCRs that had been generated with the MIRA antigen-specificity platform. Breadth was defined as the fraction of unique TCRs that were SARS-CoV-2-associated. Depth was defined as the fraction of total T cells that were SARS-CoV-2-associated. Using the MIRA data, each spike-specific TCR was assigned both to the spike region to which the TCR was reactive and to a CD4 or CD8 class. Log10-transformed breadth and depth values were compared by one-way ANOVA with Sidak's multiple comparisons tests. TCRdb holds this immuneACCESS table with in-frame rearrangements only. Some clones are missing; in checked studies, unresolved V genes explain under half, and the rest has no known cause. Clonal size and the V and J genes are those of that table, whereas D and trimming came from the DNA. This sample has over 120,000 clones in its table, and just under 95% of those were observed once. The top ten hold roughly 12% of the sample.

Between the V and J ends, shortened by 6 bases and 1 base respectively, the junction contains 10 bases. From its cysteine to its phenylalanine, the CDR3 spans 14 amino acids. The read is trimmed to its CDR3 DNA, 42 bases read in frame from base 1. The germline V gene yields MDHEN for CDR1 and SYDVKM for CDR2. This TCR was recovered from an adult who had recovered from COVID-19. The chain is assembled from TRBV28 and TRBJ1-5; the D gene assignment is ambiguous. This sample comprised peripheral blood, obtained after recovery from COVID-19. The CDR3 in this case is CASSIQGSNQPQHF. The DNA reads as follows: TGTGCCAGCAGCATACAAGGGAGCAATCAGCCCCAGCATTTT.